These 3 T cell receptor beta chains were sequenced from one sample in a study of OX40 agonist ivuxolimab in advanced cancers. Sequencing used immunoSEQ multiplex PCR; TCRdb keeps in-frame clones, though not all of them. Counted here are around 53,000 clones, 85% occurring once; the ten biggest clones make up about 20%. Here the sequenced sample was CD4+ or CD8+ T cells sorted from blood, taken in a trial of the OX40 agonist ivuxolimab. These receptors all come from an adult with an advanced solid tumor such as melanoma, head and neck, liver or kidney cancer.

This chain links TRBV5-1 with TRBJ2-7; no firm D call. The CDR3 sequence is 15 residues long. Germline V lookup: CDR1 SGHRS, CDR2 YFSETQ. Trimming shortened V by 4 bases and J by 2 bases, and 16 bases separated the two germline ends. The CDR3 nucleotides are TGCGCCAGCAGCATTTGGACGGAACGGGCCTACGAGCAGTACGTC. This translates into CASSIWTERAYEQYV.

This clone was observed a handful of times. The chain employs TRBV6-5 and TRBJ1-3; 9 nucleotides line up with TRBD1. From germline, CDR1 is MNHEY and CDR2 SVGAGI. The CDR3 loop spans 16 amino acids. V shed 2 bases, J shed 2 bases, and the junction held 4 bases outside the gene matches. Here the CDR3 reads CASSYLGQGPGNTIYF. CDR3 DNA sequence: TGTGCCAGCAGTTACCTCGGACAGGGGCCTGGAAACACCATATATTTT.

This chain links TRBV10-3 with TRBJ2-1, with 11 positions matching TRBD1. After removal of 6 bases from V and 5 bases from J, the junction contained 12 bases not matched to a gene. Germline-derived CDR1 and CDR2 are ENHRY and SYGVKD. The CDR3 spans 17 residues. The CDR3 protein is CAISEPMRDRGDNEQFF. The CDR3, as DNA: TGTGCCATCAGCGAACCCATGCGGGACAGGGGGGACAATGAGCAGTTCTTC.